This TCR beta chain was captured in a study of blood T cell repertoires in COVID-19. CDR3 length: 13 residues. Between the trimmed V and J ends, which lost 2 bases and 2 bases, there was a span of 6 bases. Participants were aged about 18 to 100 years, lived in 25 or so US areas, and enrolled virtually. The assay was immunoSEQ multiplex PCR, and TCRdb's table has in-frame clones only and misses some. The profile shows 300,000 to 450,000 clones, approximately 84% of them singletons. The sample was PBMCs or T cells enriched from blood (not recorded which). V and J are TRBV12-3 or TRBV12-4 and TRBJ1-2, with D possibly being TRBD1 (5 bases). The sequence came from a young woman who had recovered from COVID-19. CDR3 protein: CASSLRQNYGYTF. The CDR3 coding sequence is TGTGCCAGCAGTTTAAGACAGAACTATGGCTACACCTTC.